Below are 12 T cell receptor beta chains sequenced from a single sample in a study of blood T cell repertoires in COVID-19. Assay used: immunoSEQ multiplex PCR; TCRdb lists only in-frame clones, some missing. The sample carries roughly 300,000 clones, about 89% recorded once. The sequenced sample was PBMCs or T cells enriched from blood (not recorded which). The source of these receptors is a woman aged 25 to 39 who had recovered from COVID-19.

About this clone: This same CDR3 is encoded by further DNA sequences in the sample. J is TRBJ1-1 and V is TRBV19; TRBD1 is a possible D gene (5 bases). V shed 3 bases and J shed 4 bases, with 9 bases lying between them. CDR1 and CDR2 (germline): LNHDA, SQIVND (reference sequence). The CDR3 consists of 13 residues. This CDR3 is CASSISRGTEAFF. In DNA, the CDR3 is TGTGCCAGTAGTATCTCTAGGGGCACTGAAGCTTTCTTT.

This chain uses TRBV2 with TRBJ2-3; a weak D match, TRBD2 (7 bases). Trimming took 0 bases from V and 3 from J, leaving 13 bases between them. The germline V gene has CDR1 SNHLY and CDR2 FYNNEI. The CDR3 covers 16 residues. The CDR3 nucleotides are TGTGCCAGCAGTGAAGCCACGGGGGGCGGGACAGATACGCAGTATTTT. It is translated as CASSEATGGGTDTQYF.

The chain links TRBV5-4 to TRBJ2-3; D may be TRBD2 (7 bases). There are 15 residues in the CDR3. Germline lookup yields CDR1 SGHNT and CDR2 YYREEE (reference sequence). Trimming stripped 4 bases from V and 1 base from J, with 13 bases between. The CDR3 protein is CASSPSGGGTDTQYF. The DNA for the CDR3 is TGTGCCAGCAGCCCCTCGGGGGGCGGCACAGATACGCAGTATTTT. Together with reference TRBV5-4 and TRBJ2-3, the CDR3 gives the full variable domain: ETGVTQSPTHLIKTRGQQVTLRCSSQSGHNTVSWYQQALGQGPQFIFQYYREEENGRGNFPPRFSGLQFPNYSSELNVNALELDDSALYLCASSPSGGGTDTQYFGPGTRLTVL.

V usage is TRBV2 and J usage is TRBJ1-1; perhaps TRBD1 as D (6 bases). This CDR3 is 14 amino acids long. Trimming took 4 bases from V and 4 from J, leaving 13 bases between them. The germline gives CDR1 SNHLY, CDR2 FYNNEI. CDR3 protein: CASSVIAGVTEAFF. The CDR3 bases are TGTGCCAGCAGTGTGATTGCAGGGGTCACTGAAGCTTTCTTT.

The rearrangement joins TRBV4-1 to TRBJ2-7; D is unclear. The V and J ends lost 0 bases and 4 bases respectively, with 10 bases between them. CDR1 and CDR2 (germline): MGHRA, YSYEKL. This CDR3 spans 14 amino acids. The CDR3 nucleotides are TGCGCCAGCAGCCAAGACGCATCAGGATACGAGCAGTACTTC. Translated: CASSQDASGYEQYF.

This rearrangement joins TRBV12-3 or TRBV12-4 to TRBJ2-7, with D unclear. Trimming pared 3 bases from V and 3 bases from J, leaving 6 bases between. CDR3 length equals 12 residues. CDR3 protein: CASSLRLYEQYF. CDR3 coding DNA: TGTGCCAGCAGTTTGCGCCTCTACGAGCAGTACTTC.

The gene calls are TRBV12-3 or TRBV12-4 and TRBJ1-2; unclear D gene. CDR3 size: 13 residues. Deletions cut 5 bases from V and 4 bases from J, with 11 bases between. As DNA, the CDR3 is TGTGCCAGCAGTCCCATGGGCAGCTATGGCTACACCTTC. It encodes CASSPMGSYGYTF.

J is TRBJ1-3 and V is TRBV6-1, with TRBD1 identical over 7 bases. Germline V lookup: CDR1 MNHNS, CDR2 SASEGT. V lost 4 bases and J lost 0; bases outside the gene matches: 6. The CDR3 extends over 16 amino acids. The CDR3 DNA reads as TGTGCCAGCAGTGGGTGGCGACAGGGCTCTGGAAACACCATATATTTT. Residues: CASSGWRQGSGNTIYF.

CDR3: CATLTDNNEKLFF. The CDR3 DNA follows: TGTGCCACCCTGACAGATAATAATGAAAAACTGTTTTTT. The chain links TRBV28 to TRBJ1-4, with TRBD1 as a possible D gene (5 bases). The length of the CDR3 is 13 residues. Per the germline V gene, CDR1 is MDHEN and CDR2 is SYDVKM. The V gene lost 10 bases and the J gene lost 4 bases, with 13 bases spanning the gap.

This chain links TRBV19 with TRBJ1-1; possibly TRBD1 for D (6 bases). Trimming left V 2 bases short and J 4 bases short, with 11 bases between. The CDR3 has 14 amino acids. CDR1 and CDR2 (germline): LNHDA, SQIVND (reference sequence). CDR3 in DNA: TGTGCCAGTAGTATACAGGGGATGGGCACTGAAGCTTTCTTT. Amino acids: CASSIQGMGTEAFF.

The chain couples TRBV3-1 (or the pseudogene TRBV3-2) to TRBJ2-3, with no clear D. Germline CDR1 is LGHDT and CDR2 is YNNKEL (reference sequence). CDR3 length: 14 amino acids. V was trimmed by 2 bases and J by 0 bases, leaving 6 bases between them. The CDR3 here is CASSQRQSTDTQYF. The CDR3, as DNA: TGTGCCAGCAGCCAACGCCAGAGCACAGATACGCAGTATTTT.

DNA of the CDR3: TGTGCCAGCAGTTACGGGACGGGACAGAACTATGGCTACACCTTC. Translated, it gives CASSYGTGQNYGYTF. The chain recombines TRBV6-2 or TRBV6-3 with TRBJ1-2; 7 nucleotides agree with TRBD1. CDR3 length equals 15 residues. Trimming removed 2 bases from V and 2 bases from J; junction bases left unmatched: 5. Germline V gene sequence: CDR1 MNHEY, CDR2 SVGEGT.